The TCR beta chain under discussion was sequenced for a study of cytomegalovirus exposure and HLA in healthy donors. Study-wide results and caveats: Cytomegalovirus-associated TCR beta chains were listed, numbering 150 to 200. There were three CMV-associated chains whose specificity for CMV antigens was confirmed in vitro. No immune exposure information besides CMV serostatus was available. Sequencing had likely introduced a cluster of highly shared sequence variants as an artifact.

V lost 0 bases and J 4 bases, leaving 9 bases between the germline ends. The CDR3 extends over 13 amino acids. The germline gives CDR1 GTSNPN, CDR2 SVGIG (reference sequence). Regarding this clone: Antigen unknown.

This PCR relied on a set of 60 Vbeta primers and 13 Jbeta primers. The assay was immunoSEQ multiplex PCR, and TCRdb's table has in-frame clones only and misses some. The repertoire table contains roughly 78,000 clones. Sequencing was performed on PBMCs. The clonotype originates from a boy between 10 and 17 years old in good health and CMV-seronegative. The chain has TRBV30 and TRBJ1-1, with no clear D. The CDR3, as DNA: TGTGCCTGGAGTGTAGGAGAAGTCACTGAAGCTTTCTTT. Translated: CAWSVGEVTEAFF.